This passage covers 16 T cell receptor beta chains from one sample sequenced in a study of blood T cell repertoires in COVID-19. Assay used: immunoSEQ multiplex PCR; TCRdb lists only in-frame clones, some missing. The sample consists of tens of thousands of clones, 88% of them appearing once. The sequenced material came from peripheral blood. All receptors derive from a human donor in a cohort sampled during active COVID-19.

The CDR3 sequence is CATSGDGTGPNYGYTF. DNA for the CDR3: TGTGCCACCAGCGGGGATGGGACAGGGCCTAACTATGGCTACACCTTC. The V call is TRBV15, the J call TRBJ1-2; TRBD1 aligns across 9 bases. Germline trimming cut 5 bases from V and 0 bases from J; bases unmatched to any gene: 7. Germline V lookup: CDR1 LNHNV, CDR2 YYDKDF (reference sequence). This CDR3 contains 16 residues.

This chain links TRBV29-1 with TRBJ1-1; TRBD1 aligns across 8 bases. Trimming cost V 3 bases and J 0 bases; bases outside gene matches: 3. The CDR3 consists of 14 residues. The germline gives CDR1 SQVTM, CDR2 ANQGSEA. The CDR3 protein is CSVDDRGVNTEAFF. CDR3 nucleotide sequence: TGCAGCGTTGATGACAGGGGTGTGAACACTGAAGCTTTCTTT.

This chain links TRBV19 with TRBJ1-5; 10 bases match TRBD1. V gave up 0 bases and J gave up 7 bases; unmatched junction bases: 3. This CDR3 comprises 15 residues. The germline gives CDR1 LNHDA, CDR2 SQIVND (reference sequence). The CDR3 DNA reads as TGTGCCAGTAGTATAGAAGGACAGGGGGACCAGCCCCAGCATTTT. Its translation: CASSIEGQGDQPQHF. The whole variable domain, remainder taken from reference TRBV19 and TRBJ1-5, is DGGITQSPKYLFRKEGQNVTLSCEQNLNHDAMYWYRQDPGQGLRLIYYSQIVNDFQKGDIAEGYSVSREKKESFPLTVTSAQKNPTAFYLCASSIEGQGDQPQHFGDGTRLSIL.

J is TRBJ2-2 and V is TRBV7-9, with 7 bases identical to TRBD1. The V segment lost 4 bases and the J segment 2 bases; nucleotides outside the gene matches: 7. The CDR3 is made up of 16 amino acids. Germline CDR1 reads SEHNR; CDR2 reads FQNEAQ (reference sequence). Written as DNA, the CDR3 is TGTGCCAGCAGCTCCCGACAGGGCCTAAACACCGGGGAGCTGTTTTTT. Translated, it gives CASSSRQGLNTGELFF.

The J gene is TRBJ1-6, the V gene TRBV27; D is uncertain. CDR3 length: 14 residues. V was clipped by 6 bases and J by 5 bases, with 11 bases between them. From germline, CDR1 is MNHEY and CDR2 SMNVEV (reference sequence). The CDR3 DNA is TGTGCCAGCAGCGGAGCTAGGAATAATTCACCCCTCCACTTT. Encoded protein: CASSGARNNSPLHF.

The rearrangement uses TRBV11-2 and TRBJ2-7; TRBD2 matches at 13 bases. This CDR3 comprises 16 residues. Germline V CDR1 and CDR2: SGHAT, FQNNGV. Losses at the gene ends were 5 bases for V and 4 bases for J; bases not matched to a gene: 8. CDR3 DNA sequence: TGTGCCAGCAGCCCACCAGGACTAGCGGGGGTATACGAGCAGTACTTC. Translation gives CASSPPGLAGVYEQYF.

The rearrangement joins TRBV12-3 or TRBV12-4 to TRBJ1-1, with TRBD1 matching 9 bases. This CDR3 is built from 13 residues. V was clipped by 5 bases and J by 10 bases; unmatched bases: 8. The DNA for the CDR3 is TGTGCCAGCAGTACGGACAGGGGAGGTGTAGCTTTCTTT. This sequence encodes CASSTDRGGVAFF.

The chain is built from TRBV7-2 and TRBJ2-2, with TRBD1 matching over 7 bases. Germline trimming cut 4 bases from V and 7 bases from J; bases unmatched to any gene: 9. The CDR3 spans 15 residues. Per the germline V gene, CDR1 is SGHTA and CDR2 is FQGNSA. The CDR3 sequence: CASSSDRRYSGELFF. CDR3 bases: TGTGCCAGCAGCTCGGACAGGCGGTATAGCGGGGAGCTGTTTTTT.

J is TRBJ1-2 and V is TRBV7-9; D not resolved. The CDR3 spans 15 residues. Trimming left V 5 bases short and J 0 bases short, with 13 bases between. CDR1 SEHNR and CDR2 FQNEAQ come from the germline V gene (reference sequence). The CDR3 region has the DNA TGTGCCAGCAGCGTGATCAGGCTCGCTAACTATGGCTACACCTTC. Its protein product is CASSVIRLANYGYTF.

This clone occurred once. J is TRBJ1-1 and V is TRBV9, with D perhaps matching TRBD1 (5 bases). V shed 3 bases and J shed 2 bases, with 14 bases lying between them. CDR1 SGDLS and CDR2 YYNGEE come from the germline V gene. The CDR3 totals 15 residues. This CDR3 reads CASSERGTGNTEAFF. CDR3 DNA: TGTGCCAGCAGCGAGCGGGGCACTGGAAACACTGAAGCTTTCTTT.

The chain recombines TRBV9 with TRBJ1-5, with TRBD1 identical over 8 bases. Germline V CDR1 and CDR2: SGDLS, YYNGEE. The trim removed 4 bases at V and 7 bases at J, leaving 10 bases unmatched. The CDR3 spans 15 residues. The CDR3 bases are TGTGCCAGCAGCTTCGGGCAGGGGGCAGACCAGCCCCAGCATTTT. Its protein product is CASSFGQGADQPQHF.

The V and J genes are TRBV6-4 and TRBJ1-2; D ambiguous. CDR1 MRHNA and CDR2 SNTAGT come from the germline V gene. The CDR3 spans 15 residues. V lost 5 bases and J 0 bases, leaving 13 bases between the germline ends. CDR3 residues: CASSPIFGPNYGYTF. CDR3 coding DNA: TGTGCCAGCAGTCCAATTTTTGGGCCTAACTATGGCTACACCTTC.

The CDR3 DNA sequence: TGTGCCAGTAGTAGGACTAGCGGGGGCACAGATACGCAGTATTTT. Amino acid sequence: CASSRTSGGTDTQYF. The rearrangement joins TRBV19 to TRBJ2-3, with 12 bases that match TRBD2. Germline V lookup: CDR1 LNHDA, CDR2 SQIVND (reference sequence). Losses at the gene ends were 4 bases for V and 1 base for J; bases not matched to a gene: 0. This CDR3 has 15 residues.

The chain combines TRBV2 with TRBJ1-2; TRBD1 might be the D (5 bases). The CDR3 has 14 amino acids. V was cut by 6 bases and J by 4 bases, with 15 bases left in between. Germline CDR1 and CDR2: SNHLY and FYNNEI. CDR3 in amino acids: CASRLPGGVYGYTF. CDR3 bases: TGTGCCAGCAGACTGCCCGGGGGTGTCTATGGCTACACCTTC.

CDR3 sequence: CASSGGQGAYGYTF. CDR3 bases: TGTGCCAGCAGCGGAGGACAGGGGGCCTATGGCTACACCTTC. V and J are TRBV9 and TRBJ1-2, with 11 bases aligning to TRBD1. The CDR3 sequence is 14 residues long. CDR1 is SGDLS, CDR2 YYNGEE, per germline. V lost 3 bases, J lost 4 bases, and 2 bases stayed unmatched.

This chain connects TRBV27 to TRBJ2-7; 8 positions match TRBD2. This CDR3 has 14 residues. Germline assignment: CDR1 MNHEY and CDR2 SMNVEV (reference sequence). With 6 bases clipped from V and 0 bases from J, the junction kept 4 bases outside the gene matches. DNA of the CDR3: TGTGCCAGCAGCCCCGGGACTAGCTCCTACGAGCAGTACTTC. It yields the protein CASSPGTSSYEQYF.